The 14 T cell receptor beta chains below all came from one sample that was sequenced in a study of T-cell reconstitution after alpha-beta-depleted transplantation in children. Preparation of the TCRbeta library was carried out with unique molecular identifiers. TCRdb reprocessed the PCR reads with MiXCR, giving one entry per CDR3 protein. Among hundreds of thousands of distinct CDR3 sequences listed, over 9.5% were seen once. Sequenced material: PBMCs from the stem cell graft donor, taken from the stem cell graft. Receptor source: a human donor who donated a stem cell graft to a child with acute myeloid leukemia.

This clonotype has just a few counts. J is TRBJ1-4 and V is TRBV27, with TRBD1 matching over 8 bases. There are 14 residues in the CDR3. Germline V CDR1 and CDR2: MNHEY, SMNVEV (reference sequence). Unmatched junction bases numbered 6, after V lost 5 bases and J lost 7 bases. The chain's CDR3 is CASSPRDRFEKLFF. The CDR3 DNA is TGTGCCAGCAGTCCACGGGACAGGTTTGAAAAACTGTTTTTT. Full variable domain (missing parts from reference TRBV27 and TRBJ1-4): EAQVTQNPRYLITVTGKKLTVTCSQNMNHEYMSWYRQDPGLGLRQIYYSMNVEVTDKGDVPEGYKVSRKEKRNFPLILESPSPNQTSLYFCASSPRDRFEKLFFGSGTQLSVL.

This clonotype has just a few counts. One end of the junction fails to match germline, which may point to a read error. V is TRBV7-3 and J is TRBJ1-2, with 8 bases matching TRBD1. Looked up from germline, CDR1 is SGHTA and CDR2 is FQGTGA. This CDR3 is 11 amino acids long. The chain's CDR3 is CASSDQDRVFF. Written as DNA, the CDR3 is TGTGCCAGCAGCGATCAGGACAGGGTGTTCTTC. The full variable domain, completed using reference TRBV7-3 and TRBJ1-2, is GAGVSQTPSNKVTEKGKYVELRCDPISGHTALYWYRQSLGQGPEFLIYFQGTGAADDSGLPNDRFFAVRPEGSVSTLKIQRTERGDSAVYLCASSDQDRVFFGSGTRLTVV.

This clonotype came up many times. This chain joins TRBV29-1 and TRBJ2-7, with 10 nucleotides matching TRBD1. CDR1 is SQVTM and CDR2 is ANQGSEA in the germline V gene. Trimming removed 4 bases from V and 5 bases from J; junction bases left unmatched: 5. The CDR3 totals 13 residues. The DNA of the CDR3 is TGCAGCGTTGGCGGGACAGGGGTAAACGAGCAGTACTTC. Its protein product is CSVGGTGVNEQYF.

This clonotype showed up many times. The chain uses TRBV12-3 or TRBV12-4 and TRBJ2-7; D perhaps matches TRBD1 (6 bases). The CDR3 loop spans 14 amino acids. Trimming removed 4 bases at V and 1 base at J, with 11 bases between. The CDR3 here is CASSSPDRSYEQYF. CDR3 sequence (DNA): TGTGCCAGCAGTTCCCCAGACAGGTCCTACGAGCAGTACTTC.

This clonotype has at least ten counts. The rearrangement links TRBV20-1 to TRBJ2-5; no reliable D call. CDR3 length: 12 residues. Trimming stripped 7 bases from V and 7 bases from J, with 16 bases between. Per the germline V gene, CDR1 is DFQATT and CDR2 is SNEGSKA (reference sequence). CDR3 bases: TGCAGTGTCCCGGAGTCCGCAGGGACCCAGTACTTC. Amino acids: CSVPESAGTQYF.

This clonotype was counted many times. This chain links TRBV3-1 with TRBJ2-1; perhaps TRBD2 as D (5 bases). The V end was cut by 4 bases, the J end by 6 bases, with 13 bases between. CDR3 length: 14 residues. Germline lookup yields CDR1 LGHDT and CDR2 YNNKEL (reference sequence). CDR3 in DNA: TGTGCCAGCAGCCGGACGGAGGTCGGCAATGAGCAGTTCTTC. Protein sequence: CASSRTEVGNEQFF.

In its sample, this clonotype was seen many times. V is TRBV7-2 and J is TRBJ2-1; 8 nucleotides agree with TRBD2. Germline values: CDR1 SGHTA, CDR2 FQGNSA. Germline trimming cut 4 bases from V and 8 bases from J; bases unmatched to any gene: 4. CDR3 length equals 13 residues. The CDR3 DNA sequence: TGTGCCAGCAGCTATACGGGAGGGGATGAGCAGTTCTTC. Amino acid sequence: CASSYTGGDEQFF.

This clonotype was detected a few times. The chain links TRBV7-9 to TRBJ2-1; 7 nucleotides line up with TRBD2. The trim removed 4 bases at V and 4 bases at J, leaving 13 bases unmatched. Looked up from germline, CDR1 is SEHNR and CDR2 is FQNEAQ (reference sequence). The CDR3 contains 17 residues. The CDR3 here is CASSSTTGAGSYNEQFF. As DNA, the CDR3 is TGTGCCAGCAGCTCCACCACCGGAGCGGGATCATACAATGAGCAGTTCTTC.

The V call is TRBV12-3 or TRBV12-4, the J call TRBJ2-7; 9 bases agree with TRBD2. Trimming at V came to 6 bases and at J to 7 bases, leaving 13 bases not matched to a gene. This CDR3 spans 15 amino acids. CDR3 loop: CASSKTIAGVREQYF. CDR3 nucleotide sequence: TGTGCCAGCAGCAAAACGATAGCGGGAGTCAGAGAGCAGTACTTC.

The chain carries TRBV6-1 and TRBJ1-4; D unresolved. The V and J ends lost 6 bases and 3 bases respectively, with 14 bases between them. Germline assignment: CDR1 MNHNS and CDR2 SASEGT. This CDR3 has 15 amino acids. The CDR3 protein is CASRDRTGPNEKLFF. The DNA of the CDR3 is TGTGCCAGCAGAGATCGGACGGGCCCTAATGAAAAACTGTTTTTT.

This clonotype has ten or more counts. V gene TRBV15 combines with J gene TRBJ2-4; D is perhaps TRBD1 (6 bases). Looked up from germline, CDR1 is LNHNV and CDR2 is YYDKDF (reference sequence). This CDR3 spans 16 amino acids. The V and J ends lost 0 bases and 0 bases respectively, with 9 bases between them. CDR3: CATSREGAGAKNIQYF. CDR3 coding DNA: TGTGCCACCAGCAGAGAGGGGGCAGGAGCCAAAAACATTCAGTACTTC.

The chain recombines TRBV5-1 with TRBJ2-1; D is unclear. This CDR3 has 14 amino acids. Per germline, CDR1 SGHRS and CDR2 YFSETQ. V gave up 0 bases and J gave up 6 bases, with 10 bases separating them. CDR3 loop: CASSLGASGNEQFF. The CDR3 nucleotides read TGCGCCAGCAGCTTGGGAGCCTCTGGCAATGAGCAGTTCTTC.

The chain is built from TRBV12-3 or TRBV12-4 and TRBJ2-3; TRBD1 might be the D (6 bases). The V gene lost 0 bases and the J gene lost 2 bases, with 15 bases spanning the gap. CDR3 length: 17 residues. The CDR3 protein is CASSLAGDTPLTDTQYF. In DNA, the CDR3 is TGTGCCAGCAGTTTAGCCGGGGACACGCCGCTCACAGATACGCAGTATTTT.

This clonotype was picked up many times. V gene TRBV7-2 combines with J gene TRBJ2-1; TRBD2 aligns across 13 bases. This CDR3 has 16 residues. Germline-derived CDR1 and CDR2 are SGHTA and FQGNSA. Unmatched junction bases numbered 8, after V lost 4 bases and J lost 8 bases. CDR3 bases: TGTGCCAGCAGCTCCTGGACTAGCGGGAGTAGGTATGAGCAGTTCTTC. Translating it yields CASSSWTSGSRYEQFF.